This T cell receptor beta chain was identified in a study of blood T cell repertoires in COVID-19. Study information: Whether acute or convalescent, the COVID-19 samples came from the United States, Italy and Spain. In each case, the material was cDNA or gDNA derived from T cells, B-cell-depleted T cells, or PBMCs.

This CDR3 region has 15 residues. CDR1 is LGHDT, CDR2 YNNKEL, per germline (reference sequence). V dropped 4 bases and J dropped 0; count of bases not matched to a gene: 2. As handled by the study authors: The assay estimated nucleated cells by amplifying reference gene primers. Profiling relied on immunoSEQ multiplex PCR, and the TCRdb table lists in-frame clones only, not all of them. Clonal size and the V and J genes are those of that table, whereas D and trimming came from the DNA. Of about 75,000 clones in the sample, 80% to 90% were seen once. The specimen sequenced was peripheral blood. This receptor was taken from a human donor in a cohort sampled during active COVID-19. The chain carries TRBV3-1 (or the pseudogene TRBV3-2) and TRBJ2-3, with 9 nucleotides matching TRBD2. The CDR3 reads CASSLLAGSTDTQYF. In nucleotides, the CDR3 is TGTGCCAGCAGCCTACTAGCGGGCAGCACAGATACGCAGTATTTT.